These 11 T cell receptor beta chains came from one sample sequenced in a study of OX40 agonist ivuxolimab in advanced cancers. TCRdb keeps only in-frame clones here, not all; method: immunoSEQ multiplex PCR. The sample lists roughly 65,000 clones; roughly 92% were seen once. The material sequenced was CD4+ or CD8+ T cells sorted from blood, taken in a trial of the OX40 agonist ivuxolimab. Source of these receptors: an adult with an advanced solid tumor such as melanoma, head and neck, liver or kidney cancer.

The V and J genes are TRBV12-5 and TRBJ1-1; TRBD1 aligns across 11 bases. Trimming at V came to 5 bases and at J to 4 bases, leaving 6 bases not matched to a gene. This CDR3 is built from 15 residues. From germline, CDR1 is LGHNT and CDR2 FRNRAP. CDR3 coding DNA: TGTGCTAGTGGTAAAAGGGACAGGGGGATCACTGAAGCTTTCTTT. This codes for CASGKRDRGITEAFF.

In this sample, this clone turned up a few times. The chain recombines TRBV7-9 with TRBJ2-7; 12 bases align to TRBD1. Germline CDR1 reads SEHNR; CDR2 reads FQNEAQ (reference sequence). V lost 4 bases to trimming and J lost 6 bases; unmatched junction nucleotides: 10. The length of the CDR3 is 16 residues. CDR3 nucleotides: TGTGCCAGCAGCTCCACTTCGGGGACAGGGGGCTCCGAGCAGTACTTC. Protein: CASSSTSGTGGSEQYF.

The rearrangement uses TRBV10-3 and TRBJ2-7; 7 nucleotides align to TRBD2. Looked up from germline, CDR1 is ENHRY and CDR2 is SYGVKD. CDR3 length equals 15 residues. The V gene end was trimmed by 4 bases and the J gene end by 6 bases; junction bases not matched to a gene: 12. This CDR3 reads CAISAGTTEHSEQYF. The CDR3, as DNA: TGTGCCATCAGTGCTGGGACTACCGAGCACTCCGAGCAGTACTTC.

The chain is built from TRBV19 and TRBJ1-5; 7 nucleotides align to TRBD1. After removal of 0 bases from V and 3 bases from J, the junction contained 5 bases not matched to a gene. Per the germline V gene, CDR1 is LNHDA and CDR2 is SQIVND (reference sequence). The CDR3 runs 16 residues. In nucleotides, the CDR3 is TGTGCCAGTAGTATAGAGTCAGGGGGTGTCAATCAGCCCCAGCATTTT. It encodes CASSIESGGVNQPQHF.

V usage is TRBV19 and J usage is TRBJ2-1; TRBD2 aligns across 14 bases. The CDR3 length is 21 residues. CDR1 and CDR2 from the germline V gene are LNHDA and SQIVND (reference sequence). J lost 3 bases, V lost 2 bases, and 15 bases had no gene match. In DNA, the CDR3 is TGTGCCAGTAGTATAAATAAAAGTCGGACTAGCGGGGGGTTCTACTACAATGAGCAGTTCTTC. As protein: CASSINKSRTSGGFYYNEQFF.

The chain links TRBV5-4 to TRBJ2-1; weak D call: TRBD2 (6 bases). V was shortened by 10 bases and J by 5 bases, with 22 bases between the two germline ends. Germline CDR1 and CDR2: SGHNT and YYREEE (reference sequence). CDR3 size: 15 residues. The CDR3 sequence is CAATGSGLWDNEQFF. CDR3 DNA: TGTGCCGCTACCGGGAGCGGTCTTTGGGACAATGAGCAGTTCTTC.

The V call is TRBV7-8, the J call TRBJ1-1; D is undetermined. Germline V gives CDR1 SGHVS, CDR2 FQNEAQ. The CDR3 runs to 14 residues. With 6 bases removed from V and 1 base from J, the gap between germline ends came to 12 bases. In DNA, the CDR3 is TGTGCCAGCAGTAAGGGAGGTCCGAACACTGAAGCTTTCTTT. This codes for CASSKGGPNTEAFF.

The genes are TRBV5-1 and TRBJ2-7, with no clear D. The V gene lost 4 bases and the J gene lost 0 bases, with 14 bases spanning the gap. This CDR3 region has 15 residues. Germline V gene data show CDR1 as SGHRS and CDR2 as YFSETQ. CDR3 bases: TGCGCCAGCAGCAACTCACCCGTGGGCTCCTACGAGCAGTACTTC. Its protein product is CASSNSPVGSYEQYF.

CDR3 sequence reads: CASSQVWGRGIEQYF. The CDR3 region has the DNA TGTGCCAGCAGCCAAGTTTGGGGAAGGGGGATCGAGCAGTACTTC. The chain links TRBV14 to TRBJ2-7; weak D call: TRBD1 (6 bases). This CDR3 is 15 amino acids long. V dropped 1 base and J dropped 6 bases, with 16 bases sitting between them. Germline CDR1 and CDR2: SGHDN and FVKESK. The variable domain in full, with the rest retrieved from reference TRBV14 and TRBJ2-7, is EAGVTQFPSHSVIEKGQTVTLRCDPISGHDNLYWYRRVMGKEIKFLLHFVKESKQDESGMPNNRFLAERTGGTYSTLKVQPAELEDSGVYFCASSQVWGRGIEQYFGPGTRLTVT.

The rearrangement joins TRBV7-9 to TRBJ2-7, with TRBD2 matching 7 bases. The CDR3 consists of 14 residues. V was pared by 3 bases and J by 5 bases, with 7 bases of the junction left unmatched. The germline gives CDR1 SEHNR, CDR2 FQNEAQ (reference sequence). The CDR3, as DNA: TGTGCCAGCAGCTTCGGACTAGTCGTCCACGAGCAGTACTTC. The encoded protein is CASSFGLVVHEQYF.

This chain links TRBV7-3 with TRBJ2-3, with D tentatively TRBD2 (6 bases). Germline values: CDR1 SGHTA, CDR2 FQGTGA. The length of the CDR3 is 12 residues. V was trimmed by 4 bases and J by 14 bases, leaving 16 bases between them. The CDR3 is CASSSPGTRTYF. The CDR3 bases are TGTGCCAGCAGCTCCCCCGGGACTCGGACGTATTTT.